This note documents a single TCR beta chain sequence. Its antigen remains unidentified. Every patient experienced relapse after autologous stem cell transplantation, and brentuximab vedotin exposure varied. Trimming left V 3 bases short and J 1 base short, with 9 bases between. Germline V CDR1 and CDR2: MDHEN, SYDVKM. The CDR3 has 15 residues. Some clones are missing from TCRdb's copy, which holds only in-frame ones; the method was immunoSEQ multiplex PCR. The sample holds about 93,000 clones, 81% seen once. The data derive from a study of PD-1 blockade in classical Hodgkin lymphoma. Overall study findings and caveats: Newly diagnosed patients were reported to start with lower TCR diversity than healthy donors.

The sequence was collected from a human donor with classical Hodgkin lymphoma. V usage is TRBV28 and J usage is TRBJ2-2, with D perhaps matching TRBD1 (6 bases). Sample: peripheral blood mononuclear cells (PBMCs), taken before the second cycle of nivolumab. CDR3 loop: CASSFLRGNTGELFF. In DNA, the CDR3 is TGTGCCAGCAGTTTTCTCAGGGGGAACACCGGGGAGCTGTTTTTT.